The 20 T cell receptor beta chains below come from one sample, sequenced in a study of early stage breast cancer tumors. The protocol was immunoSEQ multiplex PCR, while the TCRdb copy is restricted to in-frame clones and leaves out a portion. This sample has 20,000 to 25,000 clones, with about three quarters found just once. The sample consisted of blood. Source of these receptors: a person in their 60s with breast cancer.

CDR3 sequence reads: CSVAPRDNYEQYF. CDR3 DNA sequence: TGCAGCGTTGCGCCCCGGGACAACTACGAGCAGTACTTC. The rearrangement uses TRBV29-1 and TRBJ2-7, with D maybe TRBD1 (6 bases). Trimming pared 4 bases from V and 3 bases from J, leaving 13 bases between. The CDR3 extends over 13 amino acids. Germline assignment: CDR1 SQVTM and CDR2 ANQGSEA.

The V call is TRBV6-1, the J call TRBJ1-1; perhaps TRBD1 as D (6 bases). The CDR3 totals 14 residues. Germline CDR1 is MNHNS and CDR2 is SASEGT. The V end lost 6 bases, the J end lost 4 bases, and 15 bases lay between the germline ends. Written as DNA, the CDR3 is TGTGCCAGCAGCTCGACAGGAGAGGTCACTGAAGCTTTCTTT. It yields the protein CASSSTGEVTEAFF.

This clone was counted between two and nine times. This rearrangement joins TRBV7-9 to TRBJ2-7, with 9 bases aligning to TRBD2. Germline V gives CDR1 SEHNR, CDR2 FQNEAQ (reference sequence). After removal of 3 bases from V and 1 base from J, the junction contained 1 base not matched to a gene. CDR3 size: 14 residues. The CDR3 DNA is TGTGCCAGCAGCTTGACTAGCGGATCCTACGAGCAGTACTTC. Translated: CASSLTSGSYEQYF.

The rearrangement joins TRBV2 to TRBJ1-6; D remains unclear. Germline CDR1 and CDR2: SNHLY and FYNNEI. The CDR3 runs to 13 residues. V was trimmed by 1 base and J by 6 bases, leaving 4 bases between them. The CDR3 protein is CASSEVGNSPLHF. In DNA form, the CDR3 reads TGTGCCAGCAGTGAAGTTGGTAATTCACCCCTCCACTTT.

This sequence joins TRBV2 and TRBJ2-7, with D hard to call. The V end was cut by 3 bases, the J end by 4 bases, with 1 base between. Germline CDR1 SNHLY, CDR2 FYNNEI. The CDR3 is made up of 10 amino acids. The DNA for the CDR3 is TGTGCCAGCAGTGATTACGAGCAGTACTTC. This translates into CASSDYEQYF.

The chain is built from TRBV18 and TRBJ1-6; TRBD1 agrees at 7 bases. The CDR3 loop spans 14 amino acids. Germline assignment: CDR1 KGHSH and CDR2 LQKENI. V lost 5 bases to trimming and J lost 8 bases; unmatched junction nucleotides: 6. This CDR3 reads CASSKDRVDSPLHF. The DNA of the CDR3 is TGTGCCAGCTCAAAAGACAGGGTTGATTCACCCCTCCACTTT.

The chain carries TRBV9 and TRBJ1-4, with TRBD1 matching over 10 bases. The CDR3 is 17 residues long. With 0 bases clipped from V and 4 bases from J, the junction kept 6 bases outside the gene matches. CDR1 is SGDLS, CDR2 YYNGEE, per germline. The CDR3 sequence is CASSVEPTGGYNEKLFF. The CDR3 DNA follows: TGTGCCAGCAGCGTAGAGCCGACAGGGGGCTATAATGAAAAACTGTTTTTT.

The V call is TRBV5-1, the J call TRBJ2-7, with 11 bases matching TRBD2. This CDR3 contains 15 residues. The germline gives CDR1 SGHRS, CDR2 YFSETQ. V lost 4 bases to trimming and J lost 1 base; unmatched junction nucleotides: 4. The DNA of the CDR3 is TGCGCCAGCAGCCTAGGGACTAGCGGATCCTACGAGCAGTACTTC. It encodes CASSLGTSGSYEQYF.

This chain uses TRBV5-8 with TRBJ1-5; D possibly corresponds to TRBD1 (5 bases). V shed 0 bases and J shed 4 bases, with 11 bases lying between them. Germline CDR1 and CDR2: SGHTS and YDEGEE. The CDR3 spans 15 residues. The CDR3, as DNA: TGTGCCAGCAGCTTGGGTGGAGGGGAAAATCAGCCCCAGCATTTT. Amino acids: CASSLGGGENQPQHF. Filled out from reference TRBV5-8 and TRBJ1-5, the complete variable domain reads EAGVTQSPTHLIKTRGQQATLRCSPISGHTSVYWYQQALGLGLQFLLWYDEGEERNRGNFPPRFSGRQFPNYSSELNVNALELEDSALYLCASSLGGGENQPQHFGDGTRLSIL.

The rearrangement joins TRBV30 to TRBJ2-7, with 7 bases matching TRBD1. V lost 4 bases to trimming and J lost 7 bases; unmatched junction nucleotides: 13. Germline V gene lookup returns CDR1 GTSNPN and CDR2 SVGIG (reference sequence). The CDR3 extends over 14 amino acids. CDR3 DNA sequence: TGTGCCTGGACCAAAGGGGGCAGGGGATGGGAGCAGTACTTC. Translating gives CAWTKGGRGWEQYF.

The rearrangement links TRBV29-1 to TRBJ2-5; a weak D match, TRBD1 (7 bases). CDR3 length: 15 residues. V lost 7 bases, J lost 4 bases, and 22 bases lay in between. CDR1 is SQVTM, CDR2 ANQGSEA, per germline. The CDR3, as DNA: TGCAGCGCCACGCCCCAGGGGGGCAGTAGAGAGACCCAGTACTTC. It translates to CSATPQGGSRETQYF. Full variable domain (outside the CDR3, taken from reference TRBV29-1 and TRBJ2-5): SAVISQKPSRDICQRGTSLTIQCQVDSQVTMMFWYRQQPGQSLTLIATANQGSEATYESGFVIDKFPISRPNLTFSTLTVSNMSPEDSSIYLCSATPQGGSRETQYFGPGTRLLVL.

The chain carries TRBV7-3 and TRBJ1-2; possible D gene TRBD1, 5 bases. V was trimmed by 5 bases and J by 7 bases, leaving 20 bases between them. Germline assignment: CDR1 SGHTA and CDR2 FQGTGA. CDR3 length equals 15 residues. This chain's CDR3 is CASSPKGESGIGYTF. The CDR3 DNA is TGTGCCAGCAGCCCGAAAGGGGAGTCAGGCATTGGCTACACCTTC.

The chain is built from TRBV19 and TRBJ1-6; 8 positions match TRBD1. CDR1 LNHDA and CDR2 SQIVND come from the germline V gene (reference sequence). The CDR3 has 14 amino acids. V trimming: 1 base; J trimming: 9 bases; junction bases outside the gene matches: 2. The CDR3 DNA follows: TGTGCCAGTAGTATAGGGACAGGGCGTTCACCCCTCCACTTT. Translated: CASSIGTGRSPLHF.

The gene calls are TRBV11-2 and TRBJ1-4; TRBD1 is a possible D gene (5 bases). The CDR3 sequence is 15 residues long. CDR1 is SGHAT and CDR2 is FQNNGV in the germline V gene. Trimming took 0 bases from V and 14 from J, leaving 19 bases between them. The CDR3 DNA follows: TGTGCCAGCAGCTTAGAAATGTGGGGCAGCCCAGCGCTGTTTTTT. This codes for CASSLEMWGSPALFF.

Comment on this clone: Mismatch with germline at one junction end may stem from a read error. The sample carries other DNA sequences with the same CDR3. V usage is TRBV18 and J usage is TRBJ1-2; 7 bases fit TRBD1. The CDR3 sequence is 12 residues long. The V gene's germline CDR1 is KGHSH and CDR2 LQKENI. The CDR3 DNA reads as TGTGCCAGCTCACGACAGGGCTATGGCTACACCTTT. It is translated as CASSRQGYGYTF.

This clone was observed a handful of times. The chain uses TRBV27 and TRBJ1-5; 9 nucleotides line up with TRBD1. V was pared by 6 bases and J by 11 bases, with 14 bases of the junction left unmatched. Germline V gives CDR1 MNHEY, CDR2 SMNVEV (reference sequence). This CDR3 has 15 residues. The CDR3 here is CASRQAGTGTWAQHF. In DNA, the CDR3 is TGTGCCAGCAGGCAGGCCGGGACAGGGACCTGGGCCCAGCATTTT.

The CDR3 sequence: CASSLRLAGFTGELFF. Here the CDR3 DNA reads TGCGCCAGCAGCTTGAGGCTAGCTGGGTTTACCGGGGAGCTGTTTTTT. The chain couples TRBV5-1 to TRBJ2-2, with a possible D match to TRBD2 (5 bases). V lost 1 base and J 5 bases, leaving 15 bases between the germline ends. This CDR3 region has 16 residues. CDR1 is SGHRS, CDR2 YFSETQ, per germline.

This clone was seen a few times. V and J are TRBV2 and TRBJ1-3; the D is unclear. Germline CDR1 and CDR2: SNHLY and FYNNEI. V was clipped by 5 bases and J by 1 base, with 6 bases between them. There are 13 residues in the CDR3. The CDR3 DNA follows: TGTGCCAGCAGTAGAGAATCTGGAAACACCATATATTTT. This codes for CASSRESGNTIYF.

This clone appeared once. CDR3 sequence reads: CASSLYLLAGAVETQYF. CDR3 bases: TGTGCCAGCAGCTTATACCTCCTAGCGGGAGCTGTAGAGACCCAGTACTTC. This sequence joins TRBV11-3 and TRBJ2-5; 10 nucleotides line up with TRBD2. The CDR3 is made up of 17 amino acids. The germline V gene has CDR1 SGHNT and CDR2 YENEEA. The junction had 10 bases not matched to a gene; V was cut back by 2 bases and J by 4 bases. Filled out from reference TRBV11-3 and TRBJ2-5, the complete variable domain reads EAGVVQSPRYKIIEKKQPVAFWCNPISGHNTLYWYLQNLGQGPELLIRYENEEAVDDSQLPKDRFSAERLKGVDSTLKIQPAELGDSAVYLCASSLYLLAGAVETQYFGPGTRLLVL.

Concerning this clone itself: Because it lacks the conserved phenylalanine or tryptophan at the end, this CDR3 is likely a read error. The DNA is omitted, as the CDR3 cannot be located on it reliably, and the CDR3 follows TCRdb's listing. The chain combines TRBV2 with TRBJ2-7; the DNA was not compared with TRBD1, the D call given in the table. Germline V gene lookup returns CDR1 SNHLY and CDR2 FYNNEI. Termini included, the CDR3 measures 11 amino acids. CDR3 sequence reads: CASSEGTGGNL.